Presented here are 32 T cell receptor beta chains from one specimen sequenced in a study of cytomegalovirus exposure and HLA in healthy donors (dated by TCRdb to 2016 to 2017). The library relied on the immunoSEQ multiplex PCR assay. The multiplex PCR relied on a mix of 60 forward primers for TCR Vbeta segments and 13 reverse primers for TCR Jbeta segments. TCRdb mirrors the immuneACCESS table, restricted to in-frame sequences. Some clones are absent from its copies; in checked studies, under half trace to an unresolved V gene, and the reason for the others is unknown. The sample table holds some 100,000 clones, of which 76% were seen once. In total, the top ten clones hold about 16% of the sample. The source material was PBMCs. These receptor sequences come from a man aged 50 or older in good health and CMV-seropositive.

The rearrangement links TRBV7-2 to TRBJ1-1, with D tentatively TRBD1 (5 bases). Germline CDR1 SGHTA, CDR2 FQGNSA. The CDR3 contains 14 residues. The germline V and J ends were trimmed by 1 base and 0 bases, with 6 bases remaining between them. CDR3 DNA: TGTGCCAGCAGCTTAGGGGGGGTGAACACTGAAGCTTTCTTT. This translates into CASSLGGVNTEAFF. Combining the CDR3 with reference TRBV7-2 and TRBJ1-1 gives the whole variable domain GAGVSQSPSNKVTEKGKDVELRCDPISGHTALYWYRQSLGQGLEFLIYFQGNSAPDKSGLPSDRFSAERTGGSVSTLTIQRTQQEDSAVYLCASSLGGVNTEAFFGQGTRLTVV.

The genes are TRBV6-5 and TRBJ2-1; TRBD2 matches 12 bases. V dropped 2 bases and J dropped 4; count of bases not matched to a gene: 3. The CDR3 covers 16 residues. Germline CDR1 reads MNHEY; CDR2 reads SVGAGI. The DNA for the CDR3 is TGTGCCAGCAGTTACGTAGGACTAGCGGGATACAATGAGCAGTTCTTC. Translation: CASSYVGLAGYNEQFF.

This clone was found a few times. This chain's CDR3 is CASREPGTAAETQYF. CDR3 nucleotide sequence: TGTGCCAGCAGAGAACCGGGTACAGCGGCGGAGACCCAGTACTTC. This chain links TRBV25-1 with TRBJ2-5; TRBD2 is a possible D gene (5 bases). CDR1 is MGHDK and CDR2 is SYGVNS in the germline V gene. Trimming stripped 6 bases from V and 5 bases from J, with 19 bases between. The CDR3 runs 15 residues.

The chain is built from TRBV6-6 and TRBJ2-1; 8 bases map to TRBD2. With 5 bases clipped from V and 5 bases from J, the junction kept 11 bases outside the gene matches. Germline CDR1 MNHNY, CDR2 SVGAGI (reference sequence). This CDR3 is built from 16 residues. CDR3 in DNA: TGTGCCAGCAGTCCGCCCCGGTCGGGAGGGGACAATGAGCAGTTCTTC. This codes for CASSPPRSGGDNEQFF.

This clone was counted between two and nine times. The chain has TRBV4-1 and TRBJ2-1; D remains unclear. The CDR3 totals 17 residues. V was trimmed by 6 bases and J by 1 base, leaving 19 bases between them. Per germline, CDR1 MGHRA and CDR2 YSYEKL. CDR3 protein: CASSFRVLSGSYNEQFF. The CDR3 coding sequence is TGCGCCAGCAGTTTTCGCGTCTTATCGGGTTCCTACAATGAGCAGTTCTTC.

The chain employs TRBV27 and TRBJ2-1; perhaps TRBD1 as D (5 bases). The CDR3 consists of 13 residues. From germline, CDR1 is MNHEY and CDR2 SMNVEV (reference sequence). V was cut by 7 bases and J by 4 bases, with 11 bases left in between. The CDR3 spells CASIPPGYNEQFF. The CDR3 DNA reads TGTGCCAGCATTCCGCCAGGGTACAATGAGCAGTTCTTC.

This clone appeared once. V is TRBV11-2 and J is TRBJ2-5; 7 positions agree with TRBD1. The CDR3 extends over 13 amino acids. V lost 3 bases and J lost 8; bases outside the gene matches: 6. Germline assignment: CDR1 SGHAT and CDR2 FQNNGV. The CDR3 region has the DNA TGTGCCAGCAGCTTTTCCCAGGGGGAAACCCAGTACTTC. This sequence encodes CASSFSQGETQYF.

This chain uses TRBV9 with TRBJ1-2, with 9 bases identical to TRBD1. The junction had 10 bases not matched to a gene; V was cut back by 3 bases and J by 4 bases. CDR1 is SGDLS and CDR2 is YYNGEE in the germline V gene. The CDR3 has 16 residues. The CDR3 is CASSAAPGQGSYGYTF. As DNA, the CDR3 is TGTGCCAGCAGCGCCGCCCCGGGACAGGGAAGCTATGGCTACACCTTC.

The V gene is TRBV19, the J gene TRBJ2-7, with 7 bases that match TRBD2. The CDR3 is 13 residues long. Germline CDR1 reads LNHDA; CDR2 reads SQIVND (reference sequence). After removal of 5 bases from V and 3 bases from J, the junction contained 4 bases not matched to a gene. CDR3 loop: CASSWGGSYEQYF. As DNA, the CDR3 is TGTGCCAGTAGTTGGGGGGGGAGCTACGAGCAGTACTTC.

This chain links TRBV28 with TRBJ2-7, with 11 bases identical to TRBD1. The trim removed 2 bases at V and 4 bases at J, leaving 7 bases unmatched. The germline gives CDR1 MDHEN, CDR2 SYDVKM. The CDR3 runs to 16 residues. CDR3 sequence reads: CASSLSGDRGSYEQYF. As DNA, the CDR3 is TGTGCCAGCAGTTTAAGTGGGGACAGGGGGTCGTACGAGCAGTACTTC.

The table lists this clone with a few counts. The V gene is TRBV7-9, the J gene TRBJ1-2; 8 bases map to TRBD1. Germline CDR1 is SEHNR and CDR2 is FQNEAQ (reference sequence). CDR3 length equals 14 residues. The V and J ends lost 1 base and 7 bases, in that order; junction bases with no gene match: 5. In DNA, the CDR3 is TGTGCCAGCAGCTTAGGGACAGGGATATCTGGCTACACCTTC. This codes for CASSLGTGISGYTF.

CDR3 bases: TGTGCCAGCAGCTTTGGGACAGGATTTAATCAGCCCCAGCATTTT. It is translated as CASSFGTGFNQPQHF. The chain employs TRBV7-2 and TRBJ1-5; TRBD1 matches 8 bases. The V and J ends lost 3 bases and 4 bases, in that order; junction bases with no gene match: 5. CDR1 and CDR2 from the germline V gene are SGHTA and FQGNSA. This CDR3 has 15 amino acids.

The chain carries TRBV7-2 and TRBJ2-7; D remains unclear. This CDR3 contains 14 residues. The germline gives CDR1 SGHTA, CDR2 FQGNSA. Trimming took off 2 bases at V and 0 bases at J, with 8 bases between the two ends. The CDR3 DNA reads TGTGCCAGCAGCTTATCCGGTGACTCCTACGAGCAGTACTTC. This gives the protein CASSLSGDSYEQYF.

The chain uses TRBV29-1 and TRBJ2-2, with D perhaps matching TRBD2 (6 bases). The CDR3 covers 11 residues. CDR1 SQVTM and CDR2 ANQGSEA come from the germline V gene. The CDR3 region has the DNA TGCGGCGGACTAATTTCTTCCGAGCTGTTTTTT. It specifies CGGLISSELFF.

This clone was observed once. The chain is built from TRBV4-3 and TRBJ1-6; 12 bases align to TRBD1. The germline V gene has CDR1 LGHNA and CDR2 YSLEER. The CDR3 spans 16 residues. Trimming cost V 4 bases and J 10 bases; bases outside gene matches: 8. The CDR3 loop reads CASSPKDGTGGSPLHF. For the CDR3, the DNA is TGCGCCAGCAGCCCAAAGGATGGGACAGGGGGCTCACCCCTCCACTTT.

The V and J genes are TRBV11-2 and TRBJ1-4; weak D call: TRBD1 (6 bases). Trimming left V 0 bases short and J 8 bases short, with 13 bases between. CDR3 length: 15 residues. The germline CDR1 and CDR2 sequences are SGHAT and FQNNGV. CDR3 amino acids: CASSLDGGRGEKLFF. The CDR3 region has the DNA TGTGCCAGCAGCTTAGATGGAGGGAGGGGGGAAAAACTGTTTTTT. Full variable domain (remainder filled in from reference TRBV11-2 and TRBJ1-4): EAGVAQSPRYKIIEKRQSVAFWCNPISGHATLYWYQQILGQGPKLLIQFQNNGVVDDSQLPKDRFSAERLKGVDSTLKIQPAKLEDSAVYLCASSLDGGRGEKLFFGSGTQLSVL.

This rearrangement joins TRBV29-1 to TRBJ1-2; a possible D gene is TRBD1 (6 bases). This CDR3 region has 13 residues. The V and J ends lost 3 bases and 8 bases respectively, with 16 bases between them. CDR1 and CDR2 (germline): SQVTM, ANQGSEA. CDR3 bases: TGCAGCGTTGAGGACCAGGGGTCTGGCGGCTACACCTTC. Protein sequence: CSVEDQGSGGYTF.

The chain is built from TRBV10-2 and TRBJ2-2; 7 nucleotides match TRBD1. The CDR3 runs to 13 residues. Germline CDR1 WSHSY, CDR2 SAAADI. The trim removed 7 bases at V and 4 bases at J, leaving 3 bases unmatched. Written as DNA, the CDR3 is TGCGCCAGCATGGGGACAGTCACCGGGGAGCTGTTTTTT. It is translated as CASMGTVTGELFF.

The chain carries TRBV6-6 and TRBJ1-1, with 8 bases fitting TRBD1. Germline lookup yields CDR1 MNHNY and CDR2 SVGAGI (reference sequence). Losses at the gene ends were 6 bases for V and 10 bases for J; bases not matched to a gene: 4. The CDR3 spans 11 residues. The CDR3: CASSFDRGAFF. CDR3 nucleotides: TGTGCCAGCAGCTTCGACAGGGGAGCTTTCTTT.

The genes are TRBV29-1 and TRBJ2-2; D is ambiguous. The CDR3 spans 12 residues. Germline CDR1 reads SQVTM; CDR2 reads ANQGSEA. Deletions cut 3 bases from V and 9 bases from J, with 11 bases between. CDR3 nucleotides: TGCAGCGTTGAGTCACGGAGAAGGGAGCTGTTTTTT. Translating it yields CSVESRRRELFF.

Comment on this clone: This sample also contains other DNA sequences that code for the same CDR3. This chain links TRBV5-1 with TRBJ2-1; 9 bases line up with TRBD1. The V gene's germline CDR1 is SGHRS and CDR2 YFSETQ. V lost 3 bases to trimming and J lost 0 bases; unmatched junction nucleotides: 1. The CDR3 is 15 residues long. This CDR3 is CASSSTGGSYNEQFF. The CDR3, as DNA: TGCGCCAGCAGCTCGACAGGGGGCTCCTACAATGAGCAGTTCTTC.

The chain uses TRBV6-6 and TRBJ1-2; tentative D call: TRBD1 (5 bases). This CDR3 is 14 amino acids long. The germline V gene has CDR1 MNHNY and CDR2 SVGAGI (reference sequence). The germline V and J ends were trimmed by 6 bases and 4 bases, with 15 bases remaining between them. The CDR3 reads CASSTEGRGYGYTF. CDR3 DNA: TGTGCCAGCAGCACGGAGGGGCGCGGCTATGGCTACACCTTC.

This clone has more than one count but fewer than ten. J is TRBJ2-3 and V is TRBV6-1; 7 nucleotides match TRBD2. V was clipped by 1 base and J by 7 bases; unmatched bases: 20. From germline, CDR1 is MNHNS and CDR2 SASEGT. There are 19 residues in the CDR3. The CDR3 region has the DNA TGTGCCAGCAGTGAAGGGGAGCGACTAGCCGGCTATTTCGTTTATACGCAGTATTTT. Protein sequence: CASSEGERLAGYFVYTQYF.

The chain has TRBV29-1 and TRBJ2-7; 8 nucleotides agree with TRBD1. V lost 7 bases and J lost 1; bases outside the gene matches: 12. CDR3 size: 15 residues. Per germline, CDR1 SQVTM and CDR2 ANQGSEA. CDR3 protein: CSAYLTGESSYEQYF. The CDR3 DNA is TGCAGCGCCTATTTGACAGGGGAATCTTCCTACGAGCAGTACTTC.

A single count supports this clone. The V gene is TRBV28, the J gene TRBJ1-5; 7 bases match TRBD1. V was clipped by 5 bases and J by 5 bases; unmatched bases: 9. CDR1 and CDR2 (germline): MDHEN, SYDVKM. CDR3 size: 15 residues. The CDR3 here is CASSHRQGVDQPQHF. DNA of the CDR3: TGTGCCAGCAGTCACCGTCAGGGGGTGGATCAGCCCCAGCATTTT.

The chain is built from TRBV7-9 and TRBJ1-1; D possibly corresponds to TRBD1 (6 bases). Germline CDR1 is SEHNR and CDR2 is FQNEAQ (reference sequence). The CDR3 runs to 17 residues. V shed 6 bases and J shed 0 bases, with 20 bases lying between them. CDR3 in amino acids: CASRLQGKSGMNTEAFF. The CDR3, as DNA: TGTGCCAGCAGATTACAGGGAAAGTCTGGGATGAACACTGAAGCTTTCTTT.

The chain combines TRBV7-2 with TRBJ2-4; TRBD1 matches at 8 bases. Germline assignment: CDR1 SGHTA and CDR2 FQGNSA. J was trimmed by 7 bases and V by 3 bases; bases with no gene match: 2. This CDR3 contains 13 residues. The CDR3 nucleotides are TGTGCCAGCAGCTTCCAGGGGGCGAACATTCAGTACTTC. Protein sequence: CASSFQGANIQYF.

This clone appeared a few times. V and J are TRBV2 and TRBJ1-1; D possibly corresponds to TRBD1 (5 bases). The V end was cut by 4 bases, the J end by 3 bases, with 15 bases between. The germline gives CDR1 SNHLY, CDR2 FYNNEI. The CDR3 has 15 amino acids. CDR3 sequence (DNA): TGTGCCAGCAGTGGGTGGGGGGATCGGGACACTGAAGCTTTCTTT. Translating it yields CASSGWGDRDTEAFF.

The chain joins TRBV25-1 to TRBJ2-3; TRBD1 matches 11 bases. J was trimmed by 5 bases and V by 6 bases; bases with no gene match: 7. CDR1 MGHDK and CDR2 SYGVNS come from the germline V gene. This CDR3 comprises 15 residues. CDR3 in DNA: TGTGCCAGCAGCTCACCGGGACAGGGGGAAGATACGCAGTATTTT. It yields the protein CASSSPGQGEDTQYF.

In the case of this clone: Germline and junction disagree at one end, which may indicate a read error. This chain links TRBV7-9 with TRBJ2-3; 10 nucleotides agree with TRBD1. The CDR3 covers 15 residues. Germline V lookup: CDR1 SEHNR, CDR2 FQNEAQ (reference sequence). In DNA, the CDR3 is TGTTCCAGCAGCTCGATGACAGGGGGCTCAGATACGCAGTATTTT. It encodes CSSSSMTGGSDTQYF. Filled out from reference TRBV7-9 and TRBJ2-3, the complete variable domain reads DTGVSQNPRHKITKRGQNVTFRCDPISEHNRLYWYRQTLGQGPEFLTYFQNEAQLEKSRLLSDRFSAERPKGSFSTLEIQRTEQGDSAMYLCSSSSMTGGSDTQYFGPGTRLTVL.

The CDR3 bases are TGTGCCAGTCGGACAGGGATTTGGAATGAGCAGTTCTTC. Protein sequence: CASRTGIWNEQFF. This rearrangement joins TRBV6-5 to TRBJ2-1; 8 positions match TRBD1. J gave up 7 bases and V 9 bases, and 8 bases lay outside the gene matches. Germline-derived CDR1 and CDR2 are MNHEY and SVGAGI. This CDR3 region has 13 residues.

This clone was counted a few times. The chain has TRBV4-3 and TRBJ2-5, with D possibly TRBD2 on 6 matching bases. The CDR3 is 15 residues long. CDR1 LGHNA and CDR2 YSLEER come from the germline V gene. V shed 4 bases and J shed 4 bases, with 16 bases lying between them. The CDR3 reads CASSPWRDEGETQYF. The DNA of the CDR3 is TGCGCCAGCAGCCCCTGGCGGGACGAGGGAGAGACCCAGTACTTC.